This T cell receptor (beta chain) comes out of a study of Ad26.COV2.S vaccination and SARS-CoV-2 variants. Treatment indicated: 15 to 20 received Ad26.COV2.S at low or high dose, single or two shots; about 5 received placebo; per-sample allocation not given. Specimen acquisition occurred on day 63 following the initial vaccine or placebo injection. Recruitment in Boston yielded a donor of adult age, 18-55 years. Profiling relied on immunoSEQ multiplex PCR, and the TCRdb table lists in-frame clones only, not all of them. The repertoire includes about half a million clones, roughly nine tenths of them detected once, and 1.5% to 2% sits in the top ten. The CDR3 sequence is 13 residues long. Trimming took 3 bases from V and 8 from J, leaving 13 bases between them. Germline CDR1 is SNHLY and CDR2 is FYNNEI.

Source: peripheral blood, taken in a trial of Ad26.COV2.S vaccine versus placebo. The chain uses TRBV2 and TRBJ1-2; D not resolved. This clonotype was obtained from a person between 18 and 65 years old who received the Ad26.COV2.S COVID-19 vaccine or a placebo. The CDR3 DNA is TGTGCCAGCAGTGAGAGGAATTTGGAAGGCTACACCTTC. The encoded protein is CASSERNLEGYTF.